Each of the 27 T cell receptor beta chains below was sequenced from the same sample in a study of shared clonotypes between healthy human individuals (TCRdb year 2020). The receptor library was made with the immunoSEQ multiplex PCR assay. The immuneACCESS repertoire file appears here via TCRdb, limited to in-frame rearrangements. These files lack a portion of the clones; in checked studies, under half of the deficit traces to unresolved V genes, and the cause of the others is not known. This sample is represented by approximately 1,000,000 clones; 70% to 85% of them were singletons. Of the sample, 0.7% to 0.95% is held by the ten largest clones. Sequencing was done on a sample of memory CD4+ T cells from PBMCs. The cell subset or site label for this specimen denotes: CD45RA-negative fraction. These receptors were obtained from a man aged 18 to 30 in good health. Some clones in this sample may be carry-over from other donors' samples.

The V gene is TRBV6-1, the J gene TRBJ1-4; D unresolved. V lost 3 bases and J lost 3, with 11 bases in between. The CDR3 has 15 amino acids. CDR1 is MNHNS, CDR2 SASEGT, per germline. CDR3 DNA: TGTGCCAGCAGTGAGCGGACGGGCTCTAATGAAAAACTGTTTTTT. It translates to CASSERTGSNEKLFF.

The rearrangement links TRBV27 to TRBJ2-1; no clear D gene. V lost 5 bases and J 2 bases, leaving 10 bases between the germline ends. Germline V gene lookup returns CDR1 MNHEY and CDR2 SMNVEV (reference sequence). CDR3 length: 14 amino acids. In nucleotides, the CDR3 is TGTGCCAGCAGTGTTCCTGGAGCCTACAATGAGCAGTTCTTC. Translation gives CASSVPGAYNEQFF.

This rearrangement joins TRBV5-1 to TRBJ1-2, with D possibly TRBD1 on 6 matching bases. V lost 3 bases, J lost 8 bases, and 17 bases lay in between. This CDR3 is 14 amino acids long. Germline V gene sequence: CDR1 SGHRS, CDR2 YFSETQ. Here the CDR3 DNA reads TGCGCCAGCAGCTCCGAGGGGGGTACGATCGGCTACACCTTC. Amino acid sequence: CASSSEGGTIGYTF.

The chain recombines TRBV10-2 with TRBJ2-2; no firm D call. Germline CDR1 reads WSHSY; CDR2 reads SAAADI. The CDR3 contains 13 residues. With 6 bases removed from V and 5 bases from J, the gap between germline ends came to 10 bases. As DNA, the CDR3 is TGCGCCAGCAGATACGAAGGAACCGGGGAGCTGTTTTTT. Its protein product is CASRYEGTGELFF.

As for this clone: Other DNA sequences of this sample code for an identical CDR3. J is TRBJ1-2 and V is TRBV5-1; D is unresolved. Looked up from germline, CDR1 is SGHRS and CDR2 is YFSETQ. The CDR3 runs 14 residues. V was trimmed by 4 bases and J by 0 bases, leaving 10 bases between them. CDR3 DNA sequence: TGCGCCAGCAGCCCAGCGGGCACTAACTATGGCTACACCTTC. Residues: CASSPAGTNYGYTF.

The chain combines TRBV5-6 with TRBJ1-2; D may be TRBD1 (5 bases). Germline CDR1 reads SGHDT; CDR2 reads YYEEEE. This CDR3 comprises 15 residues. V was trimmed by 0 bases and J by 6 bases, leaving 15 bases between them. Written as DNA, the CDR3 is TGTGCCAGCAGCTTGGGGCAGGGCCGAGGGGATGGCTACACCTTC. It translates to CASSLGQGRGDGYTF.

The J gene is TRBJ1-2, the V gene TRBV6-6; D is unclear. The germline gives CDR1 MNHNY, CDR2 SVGAGI (reference sequence). Trimming removed 6 bases from V and 4 bases from J, with 15 bases in between. This CDR3 region has 14 residues. The CDR3 coding sequence is TGTGCCAGCAGAGCACATACCCCTCCCTATGGCTACACCTTC. Amino acid sequence: CASRAHTPPYGYTF.

This clone was recorded only once. The rearrangement uses TRBV5-1 and TRBJ2-5; 7 bases are shared with TRBD2. CDR3 length equals 17 residues. The trim removed 0 bases at V and 5 bases at J, leaving 13 bases unmatched. Germline assignment: CDR1 SGHRS and CDR2 YFSETQ. CDR3 DNA: TGCGCCAGCAGCTTGGCCGGAGGAGCGGGAACTTGGGAGACCCAGTACTTC. Translating it yields CASSLAGGAGTWETQYF.

The chain carries TRBV10-2 and TRBJ2-7, with D possibly TRBD2 on 6 matching bases. This CDR3 spans 14 amino acids. The germline V gene has CDR1 WSHSY and CDR2 SAAADI. Trimming stripped 3 bases from V and 6 bases from J, with 15 bases between. The CDR3 nucleotides are TGCGCCAGCAGTGAAGGGCTAGCGATAAGCGAGCAGTACTTC. It specifies CASSEGLAISEQYF.

The chain combines TRBV6-1 with TRBJ2-1; 8 nucleotides match TRBD1. The CDR3 spans 14 residues. Losses at the gene ends were 5 bases for V and 9 bases for J; bases not matched to a gene: 9. Germline loops: CDR1 MNHNS, CDR2 SASEGT. The CDR3 sequence: CASSWDSGQGEQFF. In DNA, the CDR3 is TGTGCCAGCAGTTGGGACAGTGGACAGGGTGAGCAGTTCTTC.

A remark on this clone: Other DNA sequences within the sample encode an identical CDR3. V is TRBV6-5 and J is TRBJ1-1; D is unclear. Trimming took 0 bases from V and 1 from J, leaving 6 bases between them. This CDR3 has 14 residues. Looked up from germline, CDR1 is MNHEY and CDR2 is SVGAGI. CDR3 protein: CASSYSPGNTEAFF. DNA for the CDR3: TGTGCCAGCAGTTACTCGCCCGGGAACACTGAAGCTTTCTTT.

The rearrangement links TRBV18 to TRBJ1-4; D may be TRBD1 (5 bases). Germline loops: CDR1 KGHSH, CDR2 LQKENI. The CDR3 consists of 14 residues. Trimming left V 3 bases short and J 8 bases short, with 13 bases between. The CDR3 is CASSPSRVGEKLFF. CDR3 in DNA: TGTGCCAGCTCACCGTCCAGGGTCGGCGAAAAACTGTTTTTT.

The chain carries TRBV27 and TRBJ1-5, with D hard to call. Germline CDR1 reads MNHEY; CDR2 reads SMNVEV (reference sequence). There are 11 residues in the CDR3. Trimming pared 2 bases from V and 4 bases from J, leaving 0 bases between. The CDR3 loop reads CASSLNQPQHF. The CDR3 DNA reads TGTGCCAGCAGTTTAAATCAGCCCCAGCATTTT.

The rearrangement joins TRBV7-2 to TRBJ2-1, with D unresolved. The CDR3 sequence is 14 residues long. Between the trimmed V and J ends, which lost 2 bases and 13 bases, there was a span of 18 bases. CDR1 is SGHTA and CDR2 is FQGNSA in the germline V gene. This CDR3 reads CASSLSGAAAQQFF. In DNA form, the CDR3 reads TGTGCCAGCAGCTTATCGGGCGCGGCTGCACAACAGTTCTTC.

This chain links TRBV19 with TRBJ2-7, with 11 bases identical to TRBD1. V trimming: 9 bases; J trimming: 5 bases; junction bases outside the gene matches: 3. From germline, CDR1 is LNHDA and CDR2 SQIVND (reference sequence). The length of the CDR3 is 12 residues. In nucleotides, the CDR3 is TGTGCCAGCAGGACAGGGGGCCACGAGCAGTACTTC. Residues: CASRTGGHEQYF. The entire variable domain, with the rest obtained from reference TRBV19 and TRBJ2-7, is as follows: DGGITQSPKYLFRKEGQNVTLSCEQNLNHDAMYWYRQDPGQGLRLIYYSQIVNDFQKGDIAEGYSVSREKKESFPLTVTSAQKNPTAFYLCASRTGGHEQYFGPGTRLTVT.

The chain has TRBV25-1 and TRBJ2-1; tentative D call: TRBD1 (5 bases). The CDR3 has 13 amino acids. The V end lost 1 base, the J end lost 10 bases, and 11 bases lay between the germline ends. Per the germline V gene, CDR1 is MGHDK and CDR2 is SYGVNS. The CDR3 sequence: CASSEFGQREQFF. DNA for the CDR3: TGTGCCAGCAGTGAATTTGGACAAAGGGAGCAGTTCTTC.

CDR3 amino acids: CSVELGRETQYF. In DNA, the CDR3 is TGCAGCGTTGAACTCGGGAGGGAGACCCAGTACTTC. The chain recombines TRBV29-1 with TRBJ2-5; 7 bases agree with TRBD2. Losses at the gene ends were 2 bases for V and 5 bases for J; bases not matched to a gene: 2. CDR1 and CDR2 (germline): SQVTM, ANQGSEA. CDR3 length: 12 residues.

As to this clone: The same CDR3 can be traced to other DNA sequences in this sample. This chain links TRBV2 with TRBJ1-5; D is unclear. The CDR3 sequence is 13 residues long. CDR1 and CDR2 from the germline V gene are SNHLY and FYNNEI. Trimming left V 6 bases short and J 5 bases short, with 11 bases between. The CDR3: CASSADRDQPQHF. CDR3 DNA sequence: TGTGCCAGCAGCGCCGACCGAGATCAGCCCCAGCATTTT.

The chain recombines TRBV7-2 with TRBJ2-7, with D possibly matching TRBD2 (6 bases). The CDR3 spans 15 residues. Germline assignment: CDR1 SGHTA and CDR2 FQGNSA. Trimming took off 4 bases at V and 3 bases at J, with 16 bases between the two ends. In nucleotides, the CDR3 is TGTGCCAGCAGCTACCTAAGGGGCGGGAACTACGAGCAGTACTTC. Its translation: CASSYLRGGNYEQYF.

This clone was recorded only once. V usage is TRBV7-8 and J usage is TRBJ2-3; D is undetermined. The CDR3 runs to 14 residues. V lost 5 bases to trimming and J lost 2 bases, with 11 bases between them. The germline V gene encodes CDR1 SGHVS and CDR2 FQNEAQ. The CDR3 region has the DNA TGTGCCAGCAGCCTTTCCCCCTACACAGATACGCAGTATTTT. It translates to CASSLSPYTDTQYF. The variable domain in full, with the rest retrieved from reference TRBV7-8 and TRBJ2-3, is GAGVSQSPRYKVAKRGQDVALRCDPISGHVSLFWYQQALGQGPEFLTYFQNEAQLDKSGLPSDRFFAERPEGSVSTLKIQRTQQEDSAVYLCASSLSPYTDTQYFGPGTRLTVL.

The chain carries TRBV4-1 and TRBJ2-1, with 9 bases lining up with TRBD2. V lost 0 bases and J lost 4; bases outside the gene matches: 4. The CDR3 has 16 amino acids. In germline, CDR1 is MGHRA, CDR2 YSYEKL. The chain's CDR3 is CASSQDGTSRYNEQFF. Written as DNA, the CDR3 is TGCGCCAGCAGCCAAGATGGGACTAGCCGGTACAATGAGCAGTTCTTC.

CDR3 DNA: TGTGCCAGCAGCACCCGTAGCGGACCCGACACCGGGGAGCTGTTTTTT. Translated, it gives CASSTRSGPDTGELFF. V is TRBV7-3 and J is TRBJ2-2; tentatively, D is TRBD2 (6 bases). V lost 5 bases, J lost 3 bases, and 16 bases lay in between. The CDR3 is 16 amino acids. CDR1 is SGHTA, CDR2 FQGTGA, per germline.

Of note for this clone: Other DNA sequences from this sample encode an identical CDR3 as well. V gene TRBV2 combines with J gene TRBJ1-5; D is possibly TRBD1 (5 bases). V was cut by 6 bases and J by 11 bases, with 14 bases left in between. CDR1 SNHLY and CDR2 FYNNEI come from the germline V gene. The CDR3 runs to 12 residues. In DNA form, the CDR3 reads TGTGCCAGCAGCCCAGGGACGGAGACCCAGCATTTT. Residues: CASSPGTETQHF.

The chain links TRBV6-1 to TRBJ1-3; D call uncertain. The CDR3 consists of 13 residues. The V and J ends lost 7 bases and 0 bases respectively, with 7 bases between them. Germline CDR1 and CDR2: MNHNS and SASEGT. CDR3 nucleotides: TGTGCCAGCATTGCCAGCTCTGGAAACACCATATATTTT. Protein: CASIASSGNTIYF.

This CDR3 reads CASSPLWRTEAFF. Here the CDR3 DNA reads TGTGCCAGCAGCCCCCTATGGCGCACTGAAGCTTTCTTT. The chain links TRBV11-2 to TRBJ1-1, with no clear D. V was pared by 5 bases and J by 4 bases, with 11 bases between. The germline gives CDR1 SGHAT, CDR2 FQNNGV. This CDR3 region has 13 residues.

This clone was recorded only once. This sequence joins TRBV28 and TRBJ2-7, with D maybe TRBD2 (6 bases). Trimming removed 6 bases from V and 2 bases from J, with 11 bases in between. The CDR3 consists of 13 residues. Germline V CDR1 and CDR2: MDHEN, SYDVKM. The CDR3 spells CASRRGGPYEQYF. The CDR3, as DNA: TGTGCCAGCAGGCGGGGAGGCCCCTACGAGCAGTACTTC. The full variable domain, with the rest looked up from reference TRBV28 and TRBJ2-7, is DVKVTQSSRYLVKRTGEKVFLECVQDMDHENMFWYRQDPGLGLRLIYFSYDVKMKEKGDIPEGYSVSREKKERFSLILESASTNQTSMYLCASRRGGPYEQYFGPGTRLTVT.

The chain links TRBV2 to TRBJ2-7, with D possibly being TRBD1 (5 bases). The germline V gene encodes CDR1 SNHLY and CDR2 FYNNEI. Trimming cost V 7 bases and J 2 bases, with 9 bases left between them. There are 12 residues in the CDR3. CDR3 in amino acids: CASTRAPYEQYF. The CDR3 DNA sequence: TGTGCCAGCACCAGGGCTCCCTACGAGCAGTACTTC.